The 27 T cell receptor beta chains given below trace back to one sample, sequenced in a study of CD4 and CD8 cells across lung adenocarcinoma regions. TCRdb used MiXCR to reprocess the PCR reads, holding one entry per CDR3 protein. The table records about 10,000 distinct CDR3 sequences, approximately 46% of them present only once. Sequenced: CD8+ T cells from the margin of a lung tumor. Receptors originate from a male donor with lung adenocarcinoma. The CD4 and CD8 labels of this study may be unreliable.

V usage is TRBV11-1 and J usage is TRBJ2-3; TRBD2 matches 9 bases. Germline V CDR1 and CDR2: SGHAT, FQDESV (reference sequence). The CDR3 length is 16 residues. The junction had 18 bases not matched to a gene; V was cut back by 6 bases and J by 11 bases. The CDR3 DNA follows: TGTGCCAGCAGTTCCTTAGCGGGGGCAGGCAAAAATATGCAGTATTTT. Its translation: CASSSLAGAGKNMQYF.

The CDR3 sequence is CASSAGPANEQFF. CDR3 DNA: TGTGCCAGCAGCGCGGGACCTGCCAATGAGCAGTTCTTC. The rearrangement joins TRBV7-2 to TRBJ2-1, with TRBD2 as a possible D gene (6 bases). Per germline, CDR1 SGHTA and CDR2 FQGNSA. V was clipped by 5 bases and J by 6 bases, with 11 bases between them. The CDR3 has 13 residues.

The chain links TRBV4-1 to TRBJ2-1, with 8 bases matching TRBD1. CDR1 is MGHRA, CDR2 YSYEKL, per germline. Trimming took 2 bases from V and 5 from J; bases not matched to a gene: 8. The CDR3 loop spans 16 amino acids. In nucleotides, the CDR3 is TGCGCCAGCAGCCAAACTTCGGGACAGGTCCACAATGAGCAGTTCTTC. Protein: CASSQTSGQVHNEQFF.

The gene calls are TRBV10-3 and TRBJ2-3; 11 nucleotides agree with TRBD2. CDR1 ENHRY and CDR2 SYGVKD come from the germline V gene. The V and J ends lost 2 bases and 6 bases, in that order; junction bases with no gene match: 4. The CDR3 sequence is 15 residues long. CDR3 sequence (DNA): TGTGCCATCAGTGAGCCACTAGCGGGGGTCGATACGCAGTATTTT. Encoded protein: CAISEPLAGVDTQYF.

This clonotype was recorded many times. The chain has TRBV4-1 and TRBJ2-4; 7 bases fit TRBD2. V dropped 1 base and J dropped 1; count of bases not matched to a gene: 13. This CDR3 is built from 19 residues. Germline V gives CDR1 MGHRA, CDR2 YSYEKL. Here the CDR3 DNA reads TGCGCCAGCAGCCAAGTAGGGGCGGGGGAGGGTAGGGCCAAAAACATTCAGTACTTC. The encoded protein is CASSQVGAGEGRAKNIQYF.

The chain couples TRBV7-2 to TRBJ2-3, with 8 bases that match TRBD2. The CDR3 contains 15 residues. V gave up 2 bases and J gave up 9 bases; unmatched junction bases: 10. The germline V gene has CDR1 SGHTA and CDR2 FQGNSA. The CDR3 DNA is TGTGCCAGCAGCTTAAAGCGGGGGCTCTTGGCCACGCAGTATTTT. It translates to CASSLKRGLLATQYF.

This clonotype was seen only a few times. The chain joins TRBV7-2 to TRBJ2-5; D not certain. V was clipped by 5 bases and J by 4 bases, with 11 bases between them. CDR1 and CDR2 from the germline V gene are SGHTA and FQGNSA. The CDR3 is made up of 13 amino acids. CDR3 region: CASSLVRSETQYF. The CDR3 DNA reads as TGTGCCAGCAGCCTCGTCCGATCAGAGACCCAGTACTTC.

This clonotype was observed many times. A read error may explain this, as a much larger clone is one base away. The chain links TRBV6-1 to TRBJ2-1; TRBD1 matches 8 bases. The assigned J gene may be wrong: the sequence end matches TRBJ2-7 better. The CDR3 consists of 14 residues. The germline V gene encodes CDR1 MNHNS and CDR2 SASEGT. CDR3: CASRSGTGAPGQYF. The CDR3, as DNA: TGTGCCAGCAGGTCCGGGACAGGTGCCCCGGGGCAGTACTTC.

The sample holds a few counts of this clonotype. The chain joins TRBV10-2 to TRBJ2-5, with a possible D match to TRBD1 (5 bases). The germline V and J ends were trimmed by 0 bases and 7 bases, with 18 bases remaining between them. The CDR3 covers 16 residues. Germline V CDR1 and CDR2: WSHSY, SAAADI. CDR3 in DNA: TGCGCCAGCAGTGAGTCTATCACTAACTCAGGGCGGACCCAGTACTTC. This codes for CASSESITNSGRTQYF.

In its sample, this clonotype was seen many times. The CDR3 reads CASTGLAGFTYEQYF. The CDR3 nucleotides are TGTGCCAGCACCGGACTAGCGGGGTTTACCTACGAGCAGTACTTC. The V gene is TRBV6-5, the J gene TRBJ2-7, with 12 bases fitting TRBD2. The CDR3 extends over 15 amino acids. The junction had 6 bases not matched to a gene; V was cut back by 7 bases and J by 2 bases. Germline lookup yields CDR1 MNHEY and CDR2 SVGAGI.

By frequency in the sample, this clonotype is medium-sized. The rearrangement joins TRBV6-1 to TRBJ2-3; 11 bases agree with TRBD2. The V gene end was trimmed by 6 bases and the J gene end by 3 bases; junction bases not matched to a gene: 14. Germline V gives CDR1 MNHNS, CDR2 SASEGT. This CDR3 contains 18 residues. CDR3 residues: CASSKMTSGVGETDTQYF. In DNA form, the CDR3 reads TGTGCCAGCAGCAAGATGACTAGCGGGGTTGGGGAGACAGATACGCAGTATTTT.

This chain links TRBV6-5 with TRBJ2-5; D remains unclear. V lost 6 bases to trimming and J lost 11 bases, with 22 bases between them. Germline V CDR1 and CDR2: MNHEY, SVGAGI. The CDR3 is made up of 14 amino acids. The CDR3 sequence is CASRNTRSVWIQYF. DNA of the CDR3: TGTGCCAGCAGAAACACGAGGAGCGTATGGATACAGTACTTC.

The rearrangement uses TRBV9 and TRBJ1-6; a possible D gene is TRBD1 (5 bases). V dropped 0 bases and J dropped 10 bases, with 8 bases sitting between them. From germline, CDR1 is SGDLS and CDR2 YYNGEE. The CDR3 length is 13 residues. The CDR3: CASSVEWGSPLHF. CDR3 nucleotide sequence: TGTGCCAGCAGCGTAGAGTGGGGGTCACCCCTCCACTTT.

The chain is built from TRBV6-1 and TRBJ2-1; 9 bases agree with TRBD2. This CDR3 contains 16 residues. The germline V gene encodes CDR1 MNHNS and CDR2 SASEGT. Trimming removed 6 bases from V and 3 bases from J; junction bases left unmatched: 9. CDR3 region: CASRPKRGVSYNEQFF. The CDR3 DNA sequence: TGTGCCAGCAGACCCAAGCGGGGGGTAAGCTACAATGAGCAGTTCTTC.

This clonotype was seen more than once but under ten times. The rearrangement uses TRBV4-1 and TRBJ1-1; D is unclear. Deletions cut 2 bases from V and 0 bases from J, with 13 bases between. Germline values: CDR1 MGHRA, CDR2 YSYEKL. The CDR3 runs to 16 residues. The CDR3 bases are TGCGCCAGCAGCCAAAGCACGGAAACCTTGAACACTGAAGCTTTCTTT. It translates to CASSQSTETLNTEAFF.

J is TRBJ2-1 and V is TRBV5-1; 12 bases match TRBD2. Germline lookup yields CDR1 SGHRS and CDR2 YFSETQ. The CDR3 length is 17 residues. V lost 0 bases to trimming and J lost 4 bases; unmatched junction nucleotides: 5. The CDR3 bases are TGCGCCAGCAGCTTGGGGACTAGCGGGACCGCATACAATGAGCAGTTCTTC. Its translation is CASSLGTSGTAYNEQFF. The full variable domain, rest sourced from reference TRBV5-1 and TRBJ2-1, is KAGVTQTPRYLIKTRGQQVTLSCSPISGHRSVSWYQQTPGQGLQFLFEYFSETQRNKGNFPGRFSGRQFSNSRSEMNVSTLELGDSALYLCASSLGTSGTAYNEQFFGPGTRLTVL.

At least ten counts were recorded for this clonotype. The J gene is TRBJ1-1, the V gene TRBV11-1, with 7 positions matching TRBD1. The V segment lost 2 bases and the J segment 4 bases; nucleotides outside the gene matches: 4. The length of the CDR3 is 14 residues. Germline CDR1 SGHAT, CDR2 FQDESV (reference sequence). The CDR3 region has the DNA TGTGCCAGCAGCTTAACAGGGGATGGCACTGAAGCTTTCTTT. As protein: CASSLTGDGTEAFF.

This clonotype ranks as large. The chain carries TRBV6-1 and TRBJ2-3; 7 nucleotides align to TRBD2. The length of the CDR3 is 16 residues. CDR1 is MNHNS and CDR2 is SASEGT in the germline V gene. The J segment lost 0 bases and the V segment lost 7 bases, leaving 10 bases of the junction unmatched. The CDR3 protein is CASTPGLNPSTDTQYF. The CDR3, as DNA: TGTGCCAGCACCCCGGGACTAAATCCTAGCACAGATACGCAGTATTTT.

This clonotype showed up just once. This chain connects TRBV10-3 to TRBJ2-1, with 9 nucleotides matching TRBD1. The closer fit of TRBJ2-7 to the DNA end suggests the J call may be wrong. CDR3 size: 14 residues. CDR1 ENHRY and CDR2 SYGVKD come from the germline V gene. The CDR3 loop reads CVTSGQGGLSEQYF. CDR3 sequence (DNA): TGTGTCACTTCGGGACAGGGAGGGTTGAGCGAGCAGTACTTC.

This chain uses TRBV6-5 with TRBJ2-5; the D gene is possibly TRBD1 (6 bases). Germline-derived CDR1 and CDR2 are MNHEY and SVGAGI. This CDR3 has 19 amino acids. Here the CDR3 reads CGRGYSTRLAGRAGETQYF. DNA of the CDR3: TGTGGCAGGGGTTACTCGACGCGGCTCGCGGGCCGTGCCGGAGAGACCCAGTACTTC.

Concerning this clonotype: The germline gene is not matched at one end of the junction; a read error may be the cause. The CDR3 here is CAGSGGREFDTQYF. CDR3 sequence (DNA): TGTGCGGGCAGCGGGGGCCGTGAATTTGATACCCAGTATTTC. The rearrangement joins TRBV6-1 to TRBJ2-3; the match to TRBD2 covers 8 bases. CDR1 is MNHNS, CDR2 SASEGT, per germline. The CDR3 is 14 amino acids.

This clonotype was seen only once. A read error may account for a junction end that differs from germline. The CDR3 region has the DNA TGTGCCAGCAGTTACGCCTGTGGGACCAACAATGAGCAGTTTTTT. Amino acids: CASSYACGTNNEQFF. V gene TRBV6-5 combines with J gene TRBJ2-1, with D perhaps being TRBD1 or TRBD2 (5 bases each). Germline V gene data show CDR1 as MNHEY and CDR2 as SVGAGI. The CDR3 is 15 amino acids.

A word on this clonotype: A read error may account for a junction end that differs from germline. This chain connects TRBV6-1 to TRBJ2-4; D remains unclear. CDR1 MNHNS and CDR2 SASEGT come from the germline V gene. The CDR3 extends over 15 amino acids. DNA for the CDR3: TGTGGCAGCAACATAGAGCCGAGCGCCAACGACATTCAGTACTTC. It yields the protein CGSNIEPSANDIQYF.

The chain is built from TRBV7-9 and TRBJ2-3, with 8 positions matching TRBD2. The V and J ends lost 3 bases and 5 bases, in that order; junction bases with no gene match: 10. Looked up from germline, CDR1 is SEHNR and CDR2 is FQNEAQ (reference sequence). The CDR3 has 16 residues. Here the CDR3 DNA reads TGTGCCAGCAGCTTTTTTACGGGGGGGCCCCAAGATACGCAGTATTTT. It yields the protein CASSFFTGGPQDTQYF.

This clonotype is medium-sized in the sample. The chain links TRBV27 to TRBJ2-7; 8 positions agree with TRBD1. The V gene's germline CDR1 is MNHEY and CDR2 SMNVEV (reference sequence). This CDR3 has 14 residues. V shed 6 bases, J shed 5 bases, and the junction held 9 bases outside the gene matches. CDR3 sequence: CASSNRGWADEQYF. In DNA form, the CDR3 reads TGTGCCAGCAGCAACAGGGGGTGGGCTGACGAGCAGTACTTC.

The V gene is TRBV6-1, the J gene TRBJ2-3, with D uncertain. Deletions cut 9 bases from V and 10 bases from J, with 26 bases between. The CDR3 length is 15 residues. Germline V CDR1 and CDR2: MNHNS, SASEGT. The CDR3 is CARDLQAVSTDAQYF. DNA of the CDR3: TGTGCCAGGGACCTCCAGGCAGTGAGCACCGATGCGCAGTATTTT.

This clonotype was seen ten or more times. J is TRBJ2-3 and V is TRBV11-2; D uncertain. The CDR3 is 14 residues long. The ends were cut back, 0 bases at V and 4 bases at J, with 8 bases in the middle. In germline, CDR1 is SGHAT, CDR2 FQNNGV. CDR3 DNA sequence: TGTGCCAGCAGCTTAGATCTGAGGCCAGATACGCAGTATTTT. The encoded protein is CASSLDLRPDTQYF.